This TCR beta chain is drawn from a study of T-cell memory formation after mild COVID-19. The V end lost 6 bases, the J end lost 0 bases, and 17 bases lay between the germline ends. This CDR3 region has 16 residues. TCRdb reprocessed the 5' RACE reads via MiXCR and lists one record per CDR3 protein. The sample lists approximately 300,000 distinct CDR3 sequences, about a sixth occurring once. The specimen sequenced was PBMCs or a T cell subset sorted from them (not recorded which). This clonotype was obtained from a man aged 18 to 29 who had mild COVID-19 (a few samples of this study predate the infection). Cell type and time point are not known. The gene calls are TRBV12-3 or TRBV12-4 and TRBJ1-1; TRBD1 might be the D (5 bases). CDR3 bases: TGTGCCAGCAGCTTCGTCTCGCGGGGGGTGAACACTGAAGCTTTCTTT. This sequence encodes CASSFVSRGVNTEAFF.